A selection of T cell receptor beta chains follows, all from one sample in a study of shared clonotypes between healthy human individuals. Profiling relied on immunoSEQ multiplex PCR, and the TCRdb table lists in-frame clones only, not all of them. Of some 95,000 clones listed, 65% to 70% are singletons. The sample was memory CD8+ T cells sorted from blood. The receptors were sampled from a man in his thirties or forties in good health. CDR3s leave out the opening cysteine and the closing phenylalanine or tryptophan. Each record gives: J gene, D gene, V gene, CDR3 protein. A D gene is named only where the DNA matches it firmly.

>TRBJ2-1|TRBD2|TRBV11-2
ASSLASGRRNEQF
>TRBJ2-7|NA|TRBV11-2
ASRGFVSGDEQY
>TRBJ2-5|TRBD1|TRBV7-9
ASSSDRAWETQY
>TRBJ2-1|TRBD2|TRBV7-8
ASSLPIAGGPDEQF
>TRBJ1-1|NA|TRBV19
ASTPGTSEAF
>TRBJ2-7|TRBD2|TRBV7-9
ASSFPTSGSDEQY
>TRBJ2-3|NA|TRBV7-9
ASSFVADTQY
>TRBJ2-5|NA|TRBV7-9
ASSPGTGETQY
>TRBJ1-5|NA|TRBV7-6
ASSFGIYQPQH
>TRBJ2-3|TRBD2|TRBV27
ASSGSGKGSTQY
>TRBJ2-5|NA|TRBV23-1
ASSRAAQETQY
>TRBJ1-5|NA|TRBV2
ASGGPGGQPQH
>TRBJ1-4|NA|TRBV27
ASSSPRTENEKLF
>TRBJ2-1|NA|TRBV18
ASKTGSYNEQF
>TRBJ2-7|NA|TRBV11-1
ASSLEASVGSYEQY
>TRBJ2-7|TRBD2|TRBV7-9
ASTQTGTKSSYEQY
>TRBJ2-7|TRBD1|TRBV28
ASSVGQGGYEQY
>TRBJ1-1|NA|TRBV19
ASSNGNTEAF
>TRBJ2-7|TRBD2|TRBV6-4
TAGENYEQY
>TRBJ2-1|NA|TRBV28
ASSLFLEEQF
>TRBJ2-2|NA|TRBV7-7
ASSLGLHTGELF
>TRBJ2-7|TRBD1|TRBV28
ASNPTGGYEQY
>TRBJ2-7|NA|TRBV18
ASSPTAYEQY
>TRBJ2-3|TRBD1|TRBV11-2
ASSLPDRGSLADTQY
>TRBJ2-3|NA|TRBV30
AWSIPLSADTQY
>TRBJ1-1|TRBD1|TRBV7-2
ASSSQGDTEAF
>TRBJ1-3|NA|TRBV5-1
ASSLTVGPGGNTIY